The sequence of this T cell receptor (beta chain) was determined in a study of shared clonotypes between healthy human individuals. Overall study results and limits: Non-shared clonotypes displayed generation probabilities falling below those of clonotypes present in all four donors.

Turning to this clone: Its antigen is currently unknown.

All participating donors were Caucasian adults from Nashville, Tennessee. V shed 4 bases and J 2 bases; nucleotides not matched to a gene: 9. This CDR3 comprises 16 residues. Germline V gene sequence: CDR1 SGHRS, CDR2 YFSETQ. Some clones are missing from TCRdb's copy, which holds only in-frame ones; the method was immunoSEQ multiplex PCR. This sample yields roughly 2.6 million clones, of which about 92% are seen a single time; roughly 0.13% belongs to the top ten. This sequence originates from a man in his late teens or twenties in good health. This sequence joins TRBV5-1 and TRBJ1-2; 9 bases match TRBD1. The sequenced sample was naive CD4+ T cells sorted from blood. Subset described: CD45RA+ positively selected. Here the CDR3 reads CASSLSLDRGNYGYTF. The CDR3 DNA follows: TGCGCCAGCAGCCTCTCATTGGACAGGGGCAACTATGGCTACACCTTC.